The entry below gives a single T cell receptor beta chain sequence along with its context. Per germline, CDR1 SEHNR and CDR2 FQNEAQ (reference sequence). The length of the CDR3 is 15 residues. Deletions cut 5 bases from V and 4 bases from J, with 18 bases between. Here immunoSEQ multiplex PCR was the method, and the copy in TCRdb shows in-frame clones only, minus some. The top ten clones hold 9% to 12% of a sample with about 12,000 clones, 77% of them seen once. The sample comes from a study of sequential checkpoint blockade in melanoma. Overall study: After both sequences, patients received maintenance nivolumab.

Treatment in this sample: randomized to nivolumab then ipilimumab (arm A) or the reverse (arm B). Patients had received no earlier DNA-damaging chemotherapy. Sorted cells were live CD3+CD8+, lacking CD19 and CD56, from PBMCs. Source: CD8+ T cells sorted from blood (inferred from file names), taken from a patient given nivolumab and ipilimumab in sequence. The receptor was isolated from a human donor with melanoma. The chain carries TRBV7-9 and TRBJ2-7, with D perhaps TRBD2 (6 bases). In DNA, the CDR3 is TGTGCCAGCAGCCAGGAGGGTTCAGGGACTTACGAGCAGTACTTC. Protein sequence: CASSQEGSGTYEQYF.